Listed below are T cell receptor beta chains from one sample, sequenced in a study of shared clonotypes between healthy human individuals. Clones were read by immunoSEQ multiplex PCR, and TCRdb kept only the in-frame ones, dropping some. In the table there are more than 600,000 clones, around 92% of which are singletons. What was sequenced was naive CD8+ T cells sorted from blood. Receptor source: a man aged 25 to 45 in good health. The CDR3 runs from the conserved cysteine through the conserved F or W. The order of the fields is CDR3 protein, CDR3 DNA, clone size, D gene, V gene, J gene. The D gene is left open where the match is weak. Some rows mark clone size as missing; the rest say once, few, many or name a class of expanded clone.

cdr3_aa: CASSLVGVNTEAFF; cdr3_nt: TGTGCCAGCAGCTTAGTCGGGGTGAACACTGAAGCTTTCTTT; clone_size: .; d_call: .; v_call: TRBV7-8; j_call: TRBJ1-1
cdr3_aa: CASSYGGTEAFF; cdr3_nt: TGTGCCAGCAGTTACGGAGGGACTGAAGCTTTCTTT; clone_size: .; d_call: .; v_call: TRBV6-5; j_call: TRBJ1-1
cdr3_aa: CASSQRQGAYEQYF; cdr3_nt: TGCGCCAGCAGCCAACGCCAGGGGGCTTACGAGCAGTACTTC; clone_size: once; d_call: TRBD1; v_call: TRBV4-1; j_call: TRBJ2-7
cdr3_aa: CASSLPSGSGKDTDTQYF; cdr3_nt: TGTGCCAGCAGCTTACCTAGCGGGAGCGGGAAAGACACAGATACGCAGTATTTT; clone_size: .; d_call: TRBD2; v_call: TRBV7-9; j_call: TRBJ2-3
cdr3_aa: CASSLALVAGGLAGGPGELFF; cdr3_nt: TGTGCCAGCAGCTTAGCTCTGGTCGCAGGGGGCCTAGCGGGAGGGCCCGGGGAGCTGTTTTTT; clone_size: .; d_call: TRBD2; v_call: TRBV7-2; j_call: TRBJ2-2
cdr3_aa: CASRRSGVNQPQHF; cdr3_nt: TGTGCCAGCAGGAGGTCAGGGGTAAATCAGCCCCAGCATTTT; clone_size: .; d_call: .; v_call: TRBV28; j_call: TRBJ1-5
cdr3_aa: CASSFLVGETQYF; cdr3_nt: TGTGCCAGCAGCTTCCTGGTGGGGGAGACCCAGTACTTC; clone_size: .; d_call: .; v_call: TRBV7-2; j_call: TRBJ2-5
cdr3_aa: CSAMSGSGGYTF; cdr3_nt: TGCAGCGCCATGTCGGGGAGTGGTGGCTACACCTTC; clone_size: once; d_call: .; v_call: TRBV29-1; j_call: TRBJ1-2
cdr3_aa: CSVEDHRGLGYEQYF; cdr3_nt: TGCAGCGTTGAAGATCATAGGGGGTTAGGGTACGAGCAGTACTTC; clone_size: .; d_call: .; v_call: TRBV29-1; j_call: TRBJ2-7
cdr3_aa: CASSLRAGYLRETQYF; cdr3_nt: TGTGCCAGCAGCTTAAGGGCAGGATACCTGCGAGAGACCCAGTACTTC; clone_size: once; d_call: .; v_call: TRBV7-2; j_call: TRBJ2-5
cdr3_aa: CASSSFGGRAHEQFF; cdr3_nt: TGTGCCAGCAGTTCTTTTGGGGGCCGGGCTCATGAGCAGTTCTTC; clone_size: .; d_call: .; v_call: TRBV28; j_call: TRBJ2-1
cdr3_aa: CASSPTGLNEQYF; cdr3_nt: TGTGCCAGCAGTCCTACAGGGCTAAACGAGCAGTACTTC; clone_size: .; d_call: .; v_call: TRBV28; j_call: TRBJ2-7
cdr3_aa: CASSFSDRWETQYF; cdr3_nt: TGTGCCAGCAGCTTCTCAGACCGATGGGAGACCCAGTACTTC; clone_size: .; d_call: .; v_call: TRBV7-9; j_call: TRBJ2-5
cdr3_aa: CSGRTGTQETQYF; cdr3_nt: TGCAGCGGGAGGACAGGGACCCAAGAGACCCAGTACTTC; clone_size: .; d_call: TRBD1; v_call: TRBV29-1; j_call: TRBJ2-5
cdr3_aa: CASREGTGRTDTQYF; cdr3_nt: TGTGCCAGCAGGGAAGGGACAGGGAGGACAGATACGCAGTATTTT; clone_size: .; d_call: TRBD1; v_call: TRBV2; j_call: TRBJ2-3
cdr3_aa: CASSSGTRNEQYF; cdr3_nt: TGTGCCAGCAGTTCCGGGACGCGAAACGAGCAGTACTTC; clone_size: .; d_call: .; v_call: TRBV27; j_call: TRBJ2-7
cdr3_aa: CASSHPSPGQDEAFF; cdr3_nt: TGTGCCAGCAGCCACCCATCACCGGGACAGGATGAAGCTTTCTTT; clone_size: .; d_call: TRBD1; v_call: TRBV7-9; j_call: TRBJ1-1
cdr3_aa: CASSFDRGLNEKLFF; cdr3_nt: TGTGCCAGCAGTTTCGACAGGGGGCTTAATGAAAAACTGTTTTTT; clone_size: .; d_call: TRBD1; v_call: TRBV6-5; j_call: TRBJ1-4
cdr3_aa: CATRENANSYEQYF; cdr3_nt: TGTGCCACCAGAGAAAACGCAAACTCCTACGAGCAGTACTTC; clone_size: .; d_call: .; v_call: TRBV10-3; j_call: TRBJ2-7
cdr3_aa: CSAEDRAYNEQFF; cdr3_nt: TGCAGCGCCGAGGACAGAGCTTACAATGAGCAGTTCTTC; clone_size: .; d_call: .; v_call: TRBV29-1; j_call: TRBJ2-1
cdr3_aa: CASSFLGVGEQFF; cdr3_nt: TGTGCCAGCAGTTTCTTAGGGGTGGGGGAGCAGTTCTTC; clone_size: .; d_call: .; v_call: TRBV27; j_call: TRBJ2-1
cdr3_aa: CASSLVPDRLDTQYF; cdr3_nt: TGTGCCAGCAGCTTAGTCCCTGATCGGCTAGATACGCAGTATTTT; clone_size: .; d_call: .; v_call: TRBV7-9; j_call: TRBJ2-3
cdr3_aa: CASSQTAPGRTACEQYF; cdr3_nt: TGCGCCAGCAGTCAAACCGCCCCCGGACGAACCGCCTGCGAGCAGTACTTC; clone_size: .; d_call: .; v_call: TRBV23-1; j_call: TRBJ2-7
cdr3_aa: CASSSLQGGLYNEQFF; cdr3_nt: TGTGCCAGCAGTTCTTTACAGGGAGGTCTCTACAATGAGCAGTTCTTC; clone_size: many; d_call: .; v_call: TRBV6-6; j_call: TRBJ2-1
cdr3_aa: CVPVDANTGELFF; cdr3_nt: TGTGTTCCGGTGGACGCGAACACCGGGGAGCTGTTTTTT; clone_size: .; d_call: .; v_call: TRBV7-9; j_call: TRBJ2-2
cdr3_aa: CATSRGSGDTEAFF; cdr3_nt: TGTGCCACCAGCAGAGGATCAGGGGACACTGAAGCTTTCTTT; clone_size: .; d_call: .; v_call: TRBV15; j_call: TRBJ1-1
cdr3_aa: CASSRTGLGETQYF; cdr3_nt: TGTGCCAGCAGCCGTACAGGCTTAGGAGAGACCCAGTACTTC; clone_size: .; d_call: .; v_call: TRBV7-9; j_call: TRBJ2-5
cdr3_aa: CASSLFPEVLAGNTEAFF; cdr3_nt: TGTGCCAGCAGTTTATTTCCGGAAGTGCTAGCGGGGAACACTGAAGCTTTCTTT; clone_size: .; d_call: .; v_call: TRBV28; j_call: TRBJ1-1
cdr3_aa: CASSSPGQGARNEQFF; cdr3_nt: TGTGCCAGCAGTTCCCCGGGACAGGGGGCGCGCAATGAGCAGTTCTTC; clone_size: .; d_call: TRBD1; v_call: TRBV6-5; j_call: TRBJ2-1
cdr3_aa: CASSFFAEKNSGANVLTF; cdr3_nt: TGCGCCAGCAGCTTTTTCGCCGAGAAGAACTCTGGGGCCAACGTCCTGACTTTC; clone_size: .; d_call: .; v_call: TRBV5-1; j_call: TRBJ2-6
cdr3_aa: CASSVGVGSGELFF; cdr3_nt: TGTGCCAGCAGTGTAGGTGTCGGGTCCGGGGAGCTGTTTTTT; clone_size: .; d_call: .; v_call: TRBV27; j_call: TRBJ2-2
cdr3_aa: CASSPYMAGTYEQYF; cdr3_nt: TGTGCCAGCAGTCCCTATATGGCCGGAACCTACGAGCAGTACTTC; clone_size: once; d_call: .; v_call: TRBV28; j_call: TRBJ2-7
cdr3_aa: CAWGLGATPGNEQFF; cdr3_nt: TGTGCCTGGGGGTTGGGAGCTACCCCTGGGAATGAGCAGTTCTTC; clone_size: .; d_call: .; v_call: TRBV30; j_call: TRBJ2-1
cdr3_aa: CASRGRTGEYYGYTF; cdr3_nt: TGTGCCAGCAGAGGACGGACAGGGGAATACTATGGCTACACCTTC; clone_size: .; d_call: TRBD1; v_call: TRBV9; j_call: TRBJ1-2
cdr3_aa: CASSLDRGHEQYF; cdr3_nt: TGTGCCAGCAGTTTGGACAGGGGCCACGAGCAGTACTTC; clone_size: .; d_call: TRBD1; v_call: TRBV27; j_call: TRBJ2-7
cdr3_aa: CASSVTNEQFF; cdr3_nt: TGTGCCAGCAGCGTCACGAATGAGCAGTTCTTC; clone_size: .; d_call: .; v_call: TRBV9; j_call: TRBJ2-1
cdr3_aa: CATCSGPTNTEAFF; cdr3_nt: TGTGCCACCTGTTCTGGACCGACCAACACTGAAGCTTTCTTT; clone_size: .; d_call: .; v_call: TRBV6-9; j_call: TRBJ1-1
cdr3_aa: CASSYIGQGLTNIQYF; cdr3_nt: TGTGCCAGCAGTTACATAGGACAGGGTCTAACAAACATTCAGTACTTC; clone_size: .; d_call: TRBD1; v_call: TRBV28; j_call: TRBJ2-4
cdr3_aa: CASSVIQGAVITGEAFF; cdr3_nt: TGTGCCAGCAGTGTGATCCAGGGGGCAGTCATTACGGGTGAAGCTTTCTTT; clone_size: once; d_call: TRBD1; v_call: TRBV2; j_call: TRBJ1-1
cdr3_aa: CASSPLAGVMTDTQYF; cdr3_nt: TGTGCCAGCAGCCCACTAGCGGGAGTTATGACAGATACGCAGTATTTT; clone_size: .; d_call: TRBD2; v_call: TRBV7-9; j_call: TRBJ2-3
cdr3_aa: CASSPEGSSYNEQFF; cdr3_nt: TGTGCCAGCAGCCCAGAGGGTAGTTCCTACAATGAGCAGTTCTTC; clone_size: once; d_call: .; v_call: TRBV7-8; j_call: TRBJ2-1
cdr3_aa: CASSPPQPQETQYF; cdr3_nt: TGTGCCAGCTCACCCCCACAGCCCCAAGAGACCCAGTACTTC; clone_size: .; d_call: .; v_call: TRBV18; j_call: TRBJ2-5
cdr3_aa: CASSQDGYEQYF; cdr3_nt: TGTGCCAGCAGCCAAGATGGGTACGAGCAGTACTTC; clone_size: .; d_call: .; v_call: TRBV4-2; j_call: TRBJ2-7
cdr3_aa: CASRHPYRGESTDTQYF; cdr3_nt: TGTGCCAGCAGACACCCCTACAGGGGCGAGAGCACAGATACGCAGTATTTT; clone_size: .; d_call: TRBD1; v_call: TRBV28; j_call: TRBJ2-3
cdr3_aa: CASSPKPLSGLGRETQYF; cdr3_nt: TGTGCCAGCAGCCCAAAGCCACTGAGCGGGCTTGGACGAGAGACCCAGTACTTC; clone_size: .; d_call: .; v_call: TRBV21-1; j_call: TRBJ2-5
cdr3_aa: CASSYTGPVTGELFF; cdr3_nt: TGTGCCAGCAGTTACACAGGGCCGGTCACCGGGGAGCTGTTTTTT; clone_size: .; d_call: .; v_call: TRBV27; j_call: TRBJ2-2
cdr3_aa: CASSLLDHRAGANVLTF; cdr3_nt: TGTGCCAGCAGCCTACTGGACCACAGGGCTGGGGCCAACGTCCTGACTTTC; clone_size: .; d_call: .; v_call: TRBV28; j_call: TRBJ2-6
cdr3_aa: CASSWGASGFNEQFF; cdr3_nt: TGTGCCAGCAGCTGGGGTGCTAGCGGATTCAATGAGCAGTTCTTC; clone_size: .; d_call: TRBD2; v_call: TRBV14; j_call: TRBJ2-1
cdr3_aa: CASSPPHSDGGHGYTF; cdr3_nt: TGTGCCAGCAGCCCCCCCCACAGTGATGGGGGCCATGGCTACACCTTC; clone_size: .; d_call: .; v_call: TRBV25-1; j_call: TRBJ1-2
cdr3_aa: CASSLDWGKHQPQHF; cdr3_nt: TGCGCCAGCAGCTTGGATTGGGGGAAGCATCAGCCCCAGCATTTT; clone_size: .; d_call: .; v_call: TRBV5-1; j_call: TRBJ1-5
cdr3_aa: CASSLAQNYEQYF; cdr3_nt: TGTGCCAGCAGCTTAGCGCAAAATTACGAGCAGTACTTC; clone_size: once; d_call: .; v_call: TRBV7-6; j_call: TRBJ2-7
cdr3_aa: CASSPRRDRDEQYF; cdr3_nt: TGTGCCAGCAGTCCCCGTAGGGATCGGGACGAGCAGTACTTC; clone_size: .; d_call: .; v_call: TRBV27; j_call: TRBJ2-7
cdr3_aa: CASSLVGRGNEQFF; cdr3_nt: TGTGCCAGCAGCTTGGTGGGTAGGGGCAATGAGCAGTTCTTC; clone_size: .; d_call: .; v_call: TRBV5-5; j_call: TRBJ2-1